This T cell receptor (beta chain) came from a study of T cell responses to AZD1222 COVID-19 vaccine. Findings and limits, study-wide: The donors showed a predominance of white British ancestry and of females, with possible underestimation of clonal diversity.

Germline-derived CDR1 and CDR2 are SNHLY and FYNNEI. This CDR3 has 13 amino acids. Trimming removed 6 bases at V and 11 bases at J, with 19 bases between. Profiling relied on immunoSEQ multiplex PCR, and the TCRdb table lists in-frame clones only, not all of them. The table shows 120,000 to 150,000 clones, with 88% occurring only once. Notes on this clone: The antigen is not known.

The sequence was collected from an adult who received the MenACWY meningococcal vaccine as a control. The specimen was peripheral blood, collected 28 days after the second dose of the MenACWY control vaccine. The genes are TRBV2 and TRBJ1-1, with unresolved D. CDR3 sequence: CASSPDTDHLAFF. In nucleotides, the CDR3 is TGTGCCAGCAGCCCCGACACTGACCACCTGGCTTTCTTT.